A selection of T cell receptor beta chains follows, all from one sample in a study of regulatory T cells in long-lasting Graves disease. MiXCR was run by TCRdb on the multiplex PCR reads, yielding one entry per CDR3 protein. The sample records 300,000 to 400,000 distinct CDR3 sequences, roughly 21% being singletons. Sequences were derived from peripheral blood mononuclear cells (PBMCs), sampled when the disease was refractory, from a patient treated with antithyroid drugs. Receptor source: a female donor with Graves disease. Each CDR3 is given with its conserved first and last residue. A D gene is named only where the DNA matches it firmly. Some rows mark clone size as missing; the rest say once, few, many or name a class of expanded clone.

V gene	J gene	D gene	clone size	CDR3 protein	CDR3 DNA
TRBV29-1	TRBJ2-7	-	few	CSAHWVAHEQYF	TGCAGCGCTCACTGGGTTGCCCACGAGCAGTACTTC
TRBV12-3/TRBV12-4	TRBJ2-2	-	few	CASSSGSRGGELFF	TGTGCCAGCAGCAGCGGGTCGAGGGGGGGGGAGCTGTTTTTT
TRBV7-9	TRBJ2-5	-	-	CASSPQRGIETQYF	TGTGCCAGCAGCCCCCAACGGGGGATTGAGACCCAGTACTTC
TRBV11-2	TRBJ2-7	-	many	CASSLDWRSEQYF	TGTGCCAGCAGCTTAGATTGGCGGTCCGAGCAGTACTTC
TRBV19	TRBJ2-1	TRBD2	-	CASGTSGTYNEQFF	TGTGCCAGTGGGACTAGCGGAACCTACAATGAGCAGTTCTTC
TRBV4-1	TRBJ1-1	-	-	CASSQDRGDKAFF	TGCGCCAGCAGCCAAGACCGAGGGGATAAAGCTTTCTTT
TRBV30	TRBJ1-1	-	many	CAWSVVNTEAFF	TGTGCCTGGAGTGTGGTGAACACTGAAGCTTTCTTT
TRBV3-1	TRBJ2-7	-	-	CASSQVDSAEQYF	TGTGCCAGCAGCCAAGTCGACTCCGCCGAGCAGTACTTC
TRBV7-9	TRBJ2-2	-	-	CASSLRAGGAGELFF	TGTGCCAGCAGCTTGAGGGCCGGAGGGGCCGGGGAGCTGTTTTTT
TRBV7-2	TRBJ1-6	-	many	CASSLAPAGRSSYNSPLHF	TGTGCCAGCAGCTTAGCCCCCGCGGGTCGCAGCTCCTATAATTCACCCCTCCACTTT
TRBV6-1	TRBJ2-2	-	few	CASRLDYTGELFF	TGTGCCAGCAGACTCGATTACACCGGGGAGCTGTTTTTT
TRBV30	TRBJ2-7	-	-	CAWSVLRGYEQYF	TGTGCCTGGAGTGTACTCCGGGGCTACGAGCAGTACTTC
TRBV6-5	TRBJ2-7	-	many	CASSYSTLGYEQYF	TGTGCCAGCAGTTACTCGACCTTGGGGTACGAGCAGTACTTC
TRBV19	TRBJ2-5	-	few	CASSISADTQETQYF	TGTGCCAGTAGTATATCGGCAGACACGCAAGAGACCCAGTACTTC
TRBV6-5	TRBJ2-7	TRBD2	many	CASSYSASGVYEQYF	TGTGCCAGCAGTTACTCGGCTAGCGGGGTCTACGAGCAGTACTTC
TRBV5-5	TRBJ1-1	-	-	CASSLEGGPEAFF	TGTGCCAGCAGCTTGGAGGGGGGGCCTGAAGCTTTCTTT
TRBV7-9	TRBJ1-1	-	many	CASSLSLNTEAFF	TGTGCCAGCAGCTTAAGCCTGAACACTGAAGCTTTCTTT
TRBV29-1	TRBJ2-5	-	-	CSATLAETQYF	TGCAGCGCCACCCTCGCCGAGACCCAGTACTTC
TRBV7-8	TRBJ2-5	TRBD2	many	CASSLVLAGETQYF	TGTGCCAGCAGCTTAGTGCTAGCGGGGGAGACCCAGTACTTC
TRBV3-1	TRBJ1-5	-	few	CASSYGAENQPQHF	TGTGCCAGTTCTTATGGGGCAGAAAATCAGCCCCAGCATTTT
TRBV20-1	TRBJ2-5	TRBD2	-	CSARGTSGRRETQYF	TGCAGTGCTAGAGGGACTAGCGGGAGGCGGGAGACCCAGTACTTC
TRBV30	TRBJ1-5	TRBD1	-	CAWSVTGHQPQHF	TGTGCCTGGAGTGTGACAGGGCATCAGCCCCAGCATTTT
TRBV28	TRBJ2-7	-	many	CASSSGWDSPYEQYF	TGTGCCAGCAGTTCAGGATGGGACTCCCCCTACGAGCAGTACTTC
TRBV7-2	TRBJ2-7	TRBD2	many	CASSLTDWEGEQYF	TGTGCCAGCAGCTTAACAGACTGGGAGGGAGAGCAGTACTTC
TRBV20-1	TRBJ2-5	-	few	CSARAYQGAASGWETQYF	TGCAGTGCTAGAGCGTACCAGGGGGCGGCTAGCGGTTGGGAGACCCAGTACTTC
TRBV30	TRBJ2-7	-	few	CAWTRGDPNEQYF	TGTGCCTGGACCAGGGGGGACCCTAACGAGCAGTACTTC
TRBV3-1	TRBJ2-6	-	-	CASSQRVTGANVLTF	TGTGCCAGCAGCCAAAGGGTGACTGGGGCCAACGTCCTGACTTTC
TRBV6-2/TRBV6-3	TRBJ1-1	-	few	CASSYGEVTEAFF	TGTGCCAGCAGTTACGGGGAGGTCACTGAAGCTTTCTTT
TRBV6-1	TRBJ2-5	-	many	CASITGRETQYF	TGTGCCAGCATCACAGGGAGGGAGACCCAGTACTTC
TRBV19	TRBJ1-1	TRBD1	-	CASRFTGGAAFF	TGTGCCAGTAGATTCACAGGGGGCGCAGCTTTCTTT
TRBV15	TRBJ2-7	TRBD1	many	CATSRPDRGSDEQYF	TGTGCCACCAGCAGGCCTGACAGGGGTTCTGACGAGCAGTACTTC
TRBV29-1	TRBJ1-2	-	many	CSVATGSYGYTF	TGCAGCGTGGCTACGGGCAGCTATGGCTACACCTTC
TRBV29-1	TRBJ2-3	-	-	CSVAKRIRKGTQYF	TGCAGCGTAGCGAAGCGGATCAGGAAGGGTACGCAGTATTTT